A selection of T cell receptor beta chains follows, all from one sample in a study of shared clonotypes between healthy human individuals. Some clones are missing from TCRdb's copy, which holds only in-frame ones; the method was immunoSEQ multiplex PCR. There are roughly 2.5 million clones in the sample; more than 80% occur only once, and under 0.15% lies in the top ten. The material sequenced was naive CD4+ T cells sorted from blood. The receptors derive from a young man in good health. The conserved cysteine and the conserved F or W are not part of the CDR3 here.

v_call	j_call	cdr3_aa
TRBV5-1	TRBJ2-5	ASSWGQGGETQY
TRBV7-9	TRBJ2-5	ASSPRDSLQETQY
TRBV19	TRBJ1-6	ASSPTPGQGSSPLH
TRBV27	TRBJ2-7	ASTRGFPIWEQY
TRBV7-6	TRBJ2-5	ASSPTARGVVQETQY
TRBV12-5	TRBJ1-5	ASGHDSYQPQH
TRBV7-8	TRBJ1-4	ASSLAGQKNEKLF
TRBV6-1	TRBJ1-2	ASRQGTERGYT
TRBV6-5	TRBJ1-6	ASSYDSGSNSPLH
TRBV5-4	.	ASSLVGGREQY
TRBV6-5	TRBJ2-2	ASSYSIPAGGELF
TRBV7-9	TRBJ2-3	ASSTGQERSWTQY
TRBV27	TRBJ2-5	ASRFSQGARETQY
TRBV28	TRBJ2-7	ASRPSGETYEQY
TRBV4-3	TRBJ2-2	ASSQDEGNVGELF
TRBV6-6	TRBJ1-1	ASSWDRNTEAF
TRBV2	TRBJ1-2	ASSGDRAWDGYT
TRBV30	TRBJ1-6	ACNRDLNSPLH
TRBV19	TRBJ2-7	ASSLGGQGSYEQY
TRBV5-6	TRBJ1-1	ASSLGDRVNTEAF
TRBV6-5	TRBJ2-1	ATGRGGSNEQF
TRBV5-1	TRBJ2-5	ASSLVGGGETQY
TRBV5-4	TRBJ1-1	ASSLVAGNTEAF
TRBV11-2	TRBJ2-7	ASNEAGGNTYEQY
TRBV5-1	TRBJ2-7	ASSLATAGSEQY
TRBV5-6	TRBJ2-7	ASRRGQVSYEQY
TRBV7-2	TRBJ1-2	ASSLAAGNYGYT
TRBV2	TRBJ2-1	ASRRENLNNEQF
TRBV7-9	TRBJ1-2	ASSLDWQIANYGYT
TRBV9	TRBJ2-5	ASSGGHFQETQY
TRBV6-6	TRBJ2-5	ASRSNAVDETQY
TRBV5-1	TRBJ2-3	ASSPTTTDTQY
TRBV6-6	TRBJ2-3	ASSRRDVDTQY